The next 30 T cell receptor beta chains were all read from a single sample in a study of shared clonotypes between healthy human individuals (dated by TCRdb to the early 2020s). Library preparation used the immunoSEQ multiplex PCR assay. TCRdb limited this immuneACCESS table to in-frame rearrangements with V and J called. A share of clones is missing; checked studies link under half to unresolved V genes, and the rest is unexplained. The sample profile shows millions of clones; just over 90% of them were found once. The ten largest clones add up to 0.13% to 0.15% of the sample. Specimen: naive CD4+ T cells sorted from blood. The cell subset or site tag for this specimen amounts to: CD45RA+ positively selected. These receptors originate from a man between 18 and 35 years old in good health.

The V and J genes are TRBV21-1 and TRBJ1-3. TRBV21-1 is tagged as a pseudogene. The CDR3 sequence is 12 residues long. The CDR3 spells CASSIFPRAGHF. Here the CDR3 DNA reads TGTGCCAGCAGCATTTTCCCCCGGGCCGGTCATTTT.

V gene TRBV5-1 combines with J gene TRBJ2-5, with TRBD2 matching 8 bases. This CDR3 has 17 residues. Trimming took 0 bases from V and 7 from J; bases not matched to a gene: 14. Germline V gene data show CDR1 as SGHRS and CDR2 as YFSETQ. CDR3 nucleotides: TGCGCCAGCAGCTTGGGTGCGGGACTAGTTCCCTTGGGGACCCAGTACTTC. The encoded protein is CASSLGAGLVPLGTQYF.

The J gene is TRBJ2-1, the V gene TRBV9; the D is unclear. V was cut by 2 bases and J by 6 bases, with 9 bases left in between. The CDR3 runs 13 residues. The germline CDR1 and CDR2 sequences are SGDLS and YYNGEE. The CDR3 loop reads CASSVGIPNEQFF. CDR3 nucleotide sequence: TGTGCCAGCAGCGTCGGAATCCCCAATGAGCAGTTCTTC.

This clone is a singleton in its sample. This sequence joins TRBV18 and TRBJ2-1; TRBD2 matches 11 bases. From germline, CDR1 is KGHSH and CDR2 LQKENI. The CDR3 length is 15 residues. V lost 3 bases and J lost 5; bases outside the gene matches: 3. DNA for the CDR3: TGTGCCAGCTCACCGGCACTAGCGGGAGACAATGAGCAGTTCTTC. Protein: CASSPALAGDNEQFF.

The CDR3 DNA follows: TGCGCCAGCAGCCAAGATAACGCGGGAGTGTACAATGAGCAGTTCTTC. This gives the protein CASSQDNAGVYNEQFF. The chain is built from TRBV4-3 and TRBJ2-1, with 7 bases aligning to TRBD2. The CDR3 is made up of 16 amino acids. Germline loops: CDR1 LGHNA, CDR2 YSLEER. Trimming took 0 bases from V and 4 from J; bases not matched to a gene: 6.

In DNA form, the CDR3 reads TGTGCCAGCAGTGAATTTTCGGGGGCAGCCAAAAACATTCAGTACTTC. Its protein product is CASSEFSGAAKNIQYF. The chain couples TRBV25-1 to TRBJ2-4, with D possibly being TRBD1 or TRBD2 (6 bases each). Trimming took 1 base from V and 0 from J, leaving 10 bases between them. Germline CDR1 MGHDK, CDR2 SYGVNS. The CDR3 is made up of 16 amino acids.

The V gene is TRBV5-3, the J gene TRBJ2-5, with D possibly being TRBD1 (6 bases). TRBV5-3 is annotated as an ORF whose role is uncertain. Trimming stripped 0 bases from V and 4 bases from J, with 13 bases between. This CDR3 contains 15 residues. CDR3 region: CARSLEGQGRETQYF. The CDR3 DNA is TGTGCCAGAAGCTTGGAGGGGCAGGGGAGAGAGACCCAGTACTTC.

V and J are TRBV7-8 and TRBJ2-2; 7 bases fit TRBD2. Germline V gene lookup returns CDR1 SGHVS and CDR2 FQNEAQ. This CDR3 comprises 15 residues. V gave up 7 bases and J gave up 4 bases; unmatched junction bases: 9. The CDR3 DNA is TGTGCCAGCACCCCCCGGGGAGGGGCCACCGGGGAGCTGTTTTTT. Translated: CASTPRGGATGELFF. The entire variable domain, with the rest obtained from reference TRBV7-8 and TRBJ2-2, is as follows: GAGVSQSPRYKVAKRGQDVALRCDPISGHVSLFWYQQALGQGPEFLTYFQNEAQLDKSGLPSDRFFAERPEGSVSTLKIQRTQQEDSAVYLCASTPRGGATGELFFGEGSRLTVL.

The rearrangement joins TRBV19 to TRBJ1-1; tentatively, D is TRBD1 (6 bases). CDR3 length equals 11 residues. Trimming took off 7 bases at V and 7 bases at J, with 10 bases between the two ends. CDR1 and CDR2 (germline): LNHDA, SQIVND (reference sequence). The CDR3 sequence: CASTQGIEAFF. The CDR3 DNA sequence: TGTGCCAGTACCCAGGGGATTGAAGCTTTCTTT.

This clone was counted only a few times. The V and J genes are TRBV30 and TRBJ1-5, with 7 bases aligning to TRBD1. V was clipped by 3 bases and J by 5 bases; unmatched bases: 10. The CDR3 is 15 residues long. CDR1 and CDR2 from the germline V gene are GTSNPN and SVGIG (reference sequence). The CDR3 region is CAWRQTGNLHQPQHF. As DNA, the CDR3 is TGTGCCTGGAGGCAGACAGGGAACCTCCATCAGCCCCAGCATTTT.

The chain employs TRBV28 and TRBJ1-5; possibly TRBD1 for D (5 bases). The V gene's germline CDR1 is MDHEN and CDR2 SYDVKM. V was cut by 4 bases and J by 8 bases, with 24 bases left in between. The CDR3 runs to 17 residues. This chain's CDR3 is CASSYQGLQGPKKPQHF. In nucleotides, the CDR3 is TGTGCCAGCAGTTACCAAGGTCTCCAGGGCCCTAAAAAGCCCCAGCATTTT.

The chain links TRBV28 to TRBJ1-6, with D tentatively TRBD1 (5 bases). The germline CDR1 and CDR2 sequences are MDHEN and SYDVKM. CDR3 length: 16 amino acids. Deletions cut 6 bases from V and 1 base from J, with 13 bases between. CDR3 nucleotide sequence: TGTGCCAGCAGACCCGCGGGGCCATCCTATAATTCACCCCTCCACTTT. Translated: CASRPAGPSYNSPLHF. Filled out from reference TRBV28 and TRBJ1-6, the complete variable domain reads DVKVTQSSRYLVKRTGEKVFLECVQDMDHENMFWYRQDPGLGLRLIYFSYDVKMKEKGDIPEGYSVSREKKERFSLILESASTNQTSMYLCASRPAGPSYNSPLHFGNGTRLTVT.

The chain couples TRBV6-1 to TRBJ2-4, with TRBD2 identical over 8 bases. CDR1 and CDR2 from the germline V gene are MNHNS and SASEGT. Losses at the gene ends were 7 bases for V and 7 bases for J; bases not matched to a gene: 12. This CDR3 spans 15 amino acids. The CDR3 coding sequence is TGTGCCAGCATCAAGATCGGGGGGGCAGGGAACATTCAGTACTTC. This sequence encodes CASIKIGGAGNIQYF.

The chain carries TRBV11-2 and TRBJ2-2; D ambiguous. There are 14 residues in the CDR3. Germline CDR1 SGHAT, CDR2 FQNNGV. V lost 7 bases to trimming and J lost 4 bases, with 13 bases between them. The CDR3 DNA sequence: TGTGCCAGCACCGTTCCCCGCAGCACCGGGGAGCTGTTTTTT. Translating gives CASTVPRSTGELFF.

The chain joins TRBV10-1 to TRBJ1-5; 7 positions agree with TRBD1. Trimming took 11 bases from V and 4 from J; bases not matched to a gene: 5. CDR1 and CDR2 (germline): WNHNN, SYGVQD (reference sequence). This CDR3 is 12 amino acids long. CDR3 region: CAGSTGNQPQHF. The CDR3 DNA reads TGCGCCGGCTCGACAGGGAATCAGCCCCAGCATTTT.

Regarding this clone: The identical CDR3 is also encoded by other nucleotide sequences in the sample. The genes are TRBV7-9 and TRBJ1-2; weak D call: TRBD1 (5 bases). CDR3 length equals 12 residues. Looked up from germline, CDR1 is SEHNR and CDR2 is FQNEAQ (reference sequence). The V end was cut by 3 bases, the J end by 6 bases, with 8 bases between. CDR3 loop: CASSFGGNGYTF. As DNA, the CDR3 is TGTGCCAGCAGCTTCGGGGGGAATGGCTACACCTTC.

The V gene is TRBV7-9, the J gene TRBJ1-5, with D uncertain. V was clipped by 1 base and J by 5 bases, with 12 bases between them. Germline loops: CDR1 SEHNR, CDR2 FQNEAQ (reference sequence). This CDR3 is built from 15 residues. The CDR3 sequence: CASSLGRKGDQPQHF. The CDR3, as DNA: TGTGCCAGCAGCTTAGGTCGAAAGGGAGATCAGCCCCAGCATTTT. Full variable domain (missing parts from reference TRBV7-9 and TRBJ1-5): DTGVSQNPRHKITKRGQNVTFRCDPISEHNRLYWYRQTLGQGPEFLTYFQNEAQLEKSRLLSDRFSAERPKGSFSTLEIQRTEQGDSAMYLCASSLGRKGDQPQHFGDGTRLSIL.

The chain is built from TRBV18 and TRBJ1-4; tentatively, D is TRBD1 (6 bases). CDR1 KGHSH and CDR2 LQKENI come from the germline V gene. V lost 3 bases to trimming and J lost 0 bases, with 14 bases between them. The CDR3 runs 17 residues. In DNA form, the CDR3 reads TGTGCCAGCTCACCGGGCCTGGGGGCTTCAACTAATGAAAAACTGTTTTTT. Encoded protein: CASSPGLGASTNEKLFF.

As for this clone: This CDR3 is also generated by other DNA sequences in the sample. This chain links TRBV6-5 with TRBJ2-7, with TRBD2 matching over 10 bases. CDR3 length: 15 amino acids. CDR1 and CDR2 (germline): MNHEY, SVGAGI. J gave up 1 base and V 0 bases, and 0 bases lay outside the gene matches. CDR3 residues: CASSYSLAGSYEQYF. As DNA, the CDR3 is TGTGCCAGCAGTTACTCACTAGCGGGGTCCTACGAGCAGTACTTC.

DNA of the CDR3: TGTGCCAGCAGCTTAGGGACAGGGAATTCTGGGGCCAACGTCCTGACTTTC. Amino acids: CASSLGTGNSGANVLTF. J is TRBJ2-6 and V is TRBV7-8, with 8 bases identical to TRBD1. The CDR3 consists of 17 residues. Unmatched junction bases numbered 3, after V lost 1 base and J lost 1 base. Per germline, CDR1 SGHVS and CDR2 FQNEAQ.

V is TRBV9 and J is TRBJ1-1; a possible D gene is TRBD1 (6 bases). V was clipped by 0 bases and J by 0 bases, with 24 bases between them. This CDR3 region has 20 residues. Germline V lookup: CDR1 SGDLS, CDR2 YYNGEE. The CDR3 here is CASSVATGSGPGGMNTEAFF. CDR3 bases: TGTGCCAGCAGCGTAGCTACCGGTTCCGGTCCCGGGGGCATGAACACTGAAGCTTTCTTT.

In nucleotides, the CDR3 is TGTGCCAGCAGCTTAGAGAAGGGAAATATTCAGCCCCAGCATTTT. This encodes CASSLEKGNIQPQHF. This sequence joins TRBV7-6 and TRBJ1-5; D gene uncertain. In germline, CDR1 is SGHVS, CDR2 FNYEAQ. V was trimmed by 1 base and J by 6 bases, leaving 13 bases between them. This CDR3 region has 15 residues.

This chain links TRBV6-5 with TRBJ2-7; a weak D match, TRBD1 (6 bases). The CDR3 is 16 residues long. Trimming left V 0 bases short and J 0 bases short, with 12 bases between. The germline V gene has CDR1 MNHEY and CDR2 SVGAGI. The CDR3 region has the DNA TGTGCCAGCAGTTACTCGTGGACAGATCCCTCCTACGAGCAGTACTTC. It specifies CASSYSWTDPSYEQYF.

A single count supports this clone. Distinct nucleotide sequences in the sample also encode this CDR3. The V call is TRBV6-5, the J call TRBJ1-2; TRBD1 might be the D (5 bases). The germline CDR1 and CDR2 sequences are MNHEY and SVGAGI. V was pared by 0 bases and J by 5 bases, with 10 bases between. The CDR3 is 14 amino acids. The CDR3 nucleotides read TGTGCCAGCAGTTACTCTGCAGGGAGGTATGGCTACACCTTC. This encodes CASSYSAGRYGYTF.

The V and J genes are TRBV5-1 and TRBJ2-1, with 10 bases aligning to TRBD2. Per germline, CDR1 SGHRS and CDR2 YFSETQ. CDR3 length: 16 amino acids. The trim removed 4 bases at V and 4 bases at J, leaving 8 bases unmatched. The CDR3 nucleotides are TGCGCCAGCAGCCCGGAACTAGCGGGACCATACAATGAGCAGTTCTTC. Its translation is CASSPELAGPYNEQFF.

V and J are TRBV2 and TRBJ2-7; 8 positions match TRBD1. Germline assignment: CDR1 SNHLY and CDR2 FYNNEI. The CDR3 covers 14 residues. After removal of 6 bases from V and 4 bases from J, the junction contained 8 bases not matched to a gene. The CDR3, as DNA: TGTGCCAGCAGGATGGGACAGGCGGTTTACGAGCAGTACTTC. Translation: CASRMGQAVYEQYF.

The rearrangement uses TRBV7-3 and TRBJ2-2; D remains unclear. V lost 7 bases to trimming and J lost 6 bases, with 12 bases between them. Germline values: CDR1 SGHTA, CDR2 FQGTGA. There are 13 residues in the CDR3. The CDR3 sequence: CASTLPPAGELFF. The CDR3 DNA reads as TGTGCCAGCACACTCCCCCCGGCCGGGGAGCTGTTTTTT.

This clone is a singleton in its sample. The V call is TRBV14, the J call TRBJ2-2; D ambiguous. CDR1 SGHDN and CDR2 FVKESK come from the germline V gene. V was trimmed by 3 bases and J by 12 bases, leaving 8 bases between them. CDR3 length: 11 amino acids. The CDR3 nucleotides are TGTGCCAGCAGCCATACGGAGAAGCTGTTTTTT. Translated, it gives CASSHTEKLFF. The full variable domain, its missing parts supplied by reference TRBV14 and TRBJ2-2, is EAGVTQFPSHSVIEKGQTVTLRCDPISGHDNLYWYRRVMGKEIKFLLHFVKESKQDESGMPNNRFLAERTGGTYSTLKVQPAELEDSGVYFCASSHTEKLFFGEGSRLTVL.

CDR3 region: CALPRQPQHF. The CDR3 DNA reads as TGTGCCCTCCCCAGACAGCCCCAGCATTTT. The genes are TRBV19 and TRBJ1-5; D unresolved. Trimming took off 11 bases at V and 7 bases at J, with 9 bases between the two ends. The CDR3 spans 10 residues. CDR1 is LNHDA, CDR2 SQIVND, per germline (reference sequence).

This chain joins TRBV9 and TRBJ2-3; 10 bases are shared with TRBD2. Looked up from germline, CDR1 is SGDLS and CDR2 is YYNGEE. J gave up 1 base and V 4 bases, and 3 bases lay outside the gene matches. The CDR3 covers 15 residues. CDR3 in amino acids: CASSSTSGGTDTQYF. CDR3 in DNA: TGTGCCAGCAGCTCCACTAGCGGGGGCACAGATACGCAGTATTTT.